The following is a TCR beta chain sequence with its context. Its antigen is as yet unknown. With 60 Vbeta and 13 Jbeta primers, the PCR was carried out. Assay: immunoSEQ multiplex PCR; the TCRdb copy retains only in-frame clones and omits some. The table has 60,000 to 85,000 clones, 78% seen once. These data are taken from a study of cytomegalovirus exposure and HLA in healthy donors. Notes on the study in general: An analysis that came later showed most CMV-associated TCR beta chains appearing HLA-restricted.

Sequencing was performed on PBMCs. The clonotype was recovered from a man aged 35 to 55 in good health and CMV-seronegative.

CDR3 loop: CASSLYTGGWNEQFF. CDR3 sequence (DNA): TGCGCCAGCAGCTTGTACACAGGGGGGTGGAATGAGCAGTTCTTC. The chain couples TRBV5-1 to TRBJ2-1; 8 nucleotides agree with TRBD1. The V segment lost 1 base and the J segment 7 bases; nucleotides outside the gene matches: 7. Germline CDR1 reads SGHRS; CDR2 reads YFSETQ. The CDR3 spans 15 residues.